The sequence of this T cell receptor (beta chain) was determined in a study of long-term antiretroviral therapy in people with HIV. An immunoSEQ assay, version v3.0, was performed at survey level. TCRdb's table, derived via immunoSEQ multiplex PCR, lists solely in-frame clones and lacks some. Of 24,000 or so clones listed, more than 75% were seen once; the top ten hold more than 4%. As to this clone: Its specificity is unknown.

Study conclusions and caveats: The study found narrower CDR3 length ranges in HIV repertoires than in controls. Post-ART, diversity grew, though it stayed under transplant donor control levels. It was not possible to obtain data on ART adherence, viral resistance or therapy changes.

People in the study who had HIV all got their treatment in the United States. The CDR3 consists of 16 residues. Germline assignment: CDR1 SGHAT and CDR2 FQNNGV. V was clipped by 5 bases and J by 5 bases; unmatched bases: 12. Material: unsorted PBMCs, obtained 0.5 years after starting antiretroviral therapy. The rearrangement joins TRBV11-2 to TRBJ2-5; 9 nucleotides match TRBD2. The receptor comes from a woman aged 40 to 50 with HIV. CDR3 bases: TGTGCCAGCAGCCCCTCGGCGGGGGGGAGACTTGAGACCCAGTACTTC. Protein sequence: CASSPSAGGRLETQYF.